This T cell receptor (beta chain) emerged from a study of T-cell memory formation after mild COVID-19. Findings of the study overall: Within pre-infection memory, some responding clones were found, suggesting cross-reactive memory joined.

This CDR3 contains 16 residues. V was trimmed by 0 bases and J by 8 bases, leaving 20 bases between them. CDR1 is DFQATT and CDR2 is SNEGSKA in the germline V gene (reference sequence). In its sample, this clonotype was seen many times. The antigen remains undetermined. TCRdb processed the 5' RACE reads anew with MiXCR; each CDR3 protein has one entry. The sample lists over 30,000 distinct CDR3 sequences; around 10% were seen once. V usage is TRBV20-1 and J usage is TRBJ2-1; possible D gene TRBD2, 7 bases. Sequencing was performed on PBMCs or a T cell subset sorted from them (not recorded which). The sequence came from a man aged 18 to 30 who had mild COVID-19 (a few samples of this study predate the infection). Cell type and time point are not known. The CDR3 coding sequence is TGCAGTGCTAGAGAGGGGAGGGGGGTCTCCTGGGATGAGCAGTTCTTC. This translates into CSAREGRGVSWDEQFF.